This TCR beta chain was documented in a study of blood T cell repertoires in COVID-19. Whole-study context: From the United States, Italy and Spain came samples of acute and convalescent COVID-19.

Germline values: CDR1 SGHTS, CDR2 YDEGEE. This CDR3 is built from 16 residues. V was pared by 4 bases and J by 0 bases, with 13 bases between. Authors' analysis steps: Estimation of nucleated cell counts was performed using reference gene primer amplification. Using immunoSEQ multiplex PCR, the repertoire was profiled, and TCRdb retains in-frame clones only, with some absent. That table furnishes V, J and clone size, whereas the DNA furnished D and trimming. The sample has approximately 200,000 clones, 88% seen once. The chain employs TRBV5-8 and TRBJ2-2, with a weak D call TRBD2 (6 bases). This receptor was obtained from a man aged 70 or older with acute or convalescent COVID-19. Sequencing was carried out using peripheral blood. The CDR3 loop is CASSPLAGSNTGELFF. The CDR3 DNA follows: TGTGCCAGCAGCCCCCTGGCGGGGTCGAACACCGGGGAGCTGTTTTTT.